The 16 T cell receptor beta chains in this list originate from one sample, sequenced in a study of CD8+CD57+ T cells in acquired aplastic anemia (dated by TCRdb to the late 2010s). Reads for this sample came from an Illumina HiSeq 2000. TCR beta VDJ combination and CDR3 sequence profiling used genomic DNA as the template. The public sequencing data were trimmed at Q25 with fastp and processed into clonotypes with MiXCR by TCRdb, which kept only in-frame beta chains. Each entry merges the rows of one CDR3 protein and shows their most common DNA and genes. The sample has 150,000 to 200,000 distinct CDR3 sequences on record, more than 45% of them singletons. In total, the top ten clones hold 2.5% to 3.5% of the sample. Patients chosen for sequencing had shown expansion of CD8+CD57+ cells by flow cytometry. The sequenced sample consisted of sorted CD4+, CD8+, or CD8+CD57+ T cells (not recorded which) from PBMCs. Receptor source: a human donor with aplastic anemia.

This clonotype was detected many times. V usage is TRBV14 and J usage is TRBJ1-1; D might be TRBD1 (5 bases). Trimming cost V 3 bases and J 7 bases, with 15 bases left between them. Looked up from germline, CDR1 is SGHDN and CDR2 is FVKESK. This CDR3 comprises 14 residues. CDR3 region: CASSHLIPRGEAFF. The CDR3 bases are TGTGCCAGCAGCCACCTTATCCCGAGGGGTGAAGCTTTCTTT.

This clonotype was counted at least ten times. This chain connects TRBV5-1 to TRBJ2-5; D is possibly TRBD2 (7 bases). The germline V gene encodes CDR1 SGHRS and CDR2 YFSETQ. Trimming cost V 4 bases and J 1 base, with 23 bases left between them. The CDR3 sequence is 18 residues long. The CDR3 bases are TGCGCCAGCAGCCCGCGGGGGACACTCTCGGCAAGCCAAGAGACCCAGTACTTC. Protein product: CASSPRGTLSASQETQYF.

This clonotype was detected many times. The chain is built from TRBV4-2 and TRBJ2-1; 7 nucleotides line up with TRBD2. The V gene end was trimmed by 0 bases and the J gene end by 8 bases; junction bases not matched to a gene: 10. Per the germline V gene, CDR1 is LGHNA and CDR2 is YNFKEQ. The CDR3 runs 16 residues. The CDR3 loop is CASSQDDGGGRYEQFF. The DNA of the CDR3 is TGTGCCAGCAGCCAAGATGACGGGGGAGGGAGATATGAGCAGTTCTTC.

With regard to this clonotype: An end of the junction does not agree with germline; a read error may underlie this. The gene calls are TRBV11-1 and TRBJ1-1; the D gene is possibly TRBD1 (5 bases). The CDR3 length is 17 residues. Germline assignment: CDR1 SGHAT and CDR2 FQDESV (reference sequence). CDR3 residues: CASSLGLSGRVNTEAFF. CDR3 nucleotides: TGTGCCAGCAGCTTAGGACTGTCAGGGAGGGTGAACACTGAGGCTTTCTTT.

The gene calls are TRBV10-2 and TRBJ1-3; D gene uncertain. The CDR3 contains 15 residues. CDR1 and CDR2 from the germline V gene are WSHSY and SAAADI. V lost 2 bases and J lost 3, with 11 bases in between. In DNA form, the CDR3 reads TGCGCCAGCAGTGAGGGGGTAGGCTTTGGAAACACCATATATTTT. It yields the protein CASSEGVGFGNTIYF.

This clonotype was detected ten times or more. The rearrangement uses TRBV7-9 and TRBJ1-5, with D possibly TRBD1 on 6 matching bases. V was trimmed by 3 bases and J by 16 bases, leaving 16 bases between them. The CDR3 spans 12 residues. CDR1 is SEHNR, CDR2 FQNEAQ, per germline (reference sequence). The CDR3 coding sequence is TGTGCCAGCAGCTTCCAACAGGGTCTCTTACATTTT. This gives the protein CASSFQQGLLHF. The variable domain in full, with the rest retrieved from reference TRBV7-9 and TRBJ1-5, is DTGVSQNPRHKITKRGQNVTFRCDPISEHNRLYWYRQTLGQGPEFLTYFQNEAQLEKSRLLSDRFSAERPKGSFSTLEIQRTEQGDSAMYLCASSFQQGLLHFGDGTRLSIL.

This clonotype has a count of ten or more. V and J are TRBV6-1 and TRBJ2-7; D may be TRBD1 or TRBD2 (5 bases each). Germline V lookup: CDR1 MNHNS, CDR2 SASEGT. The CDR3 spans 13 residues. The V end was cut by 7 bases, the J end by 7 bases, with 17 bases between. The CDR3 here is CASILGRSGEQYF. The CDR3 DNA follows: TGTGCCAGCATACTAGGCCGGTCAGGGGAGCAGTACTTC.

This clonotype was counted only a few times. This chain uses TRBV18 with TRBJ1-3, with D hard to call. This CDR3 comprises 14 residues. V was clipped by 0 bases and J by 7 bases, with 10 bases between them. Looked up from germline, CDR1 is KGHSH and CDR2 is LQKENI. This CDR3 reads CASSPPAQRNTIYF. The CDR3 DNA reads as TGTGCCAGCTCACCACCGGCTCAGAGGAACACCATATATTTT.

This clonotype was detected many times. The chain is built from TRBV4-2 and TRBJ2-7; 10 bases are shared with TRBD2. Per germline, CDR1 LGHNA and CDR2 YNFKEQ. The CDR3 extends over 16 amino acids. The junction had 13 bases not matched to a gene; V was cut back by 4 bases and J by 7 bases. CDR3 residues: CASSPSEREGQSEQYF. CDR3 bases: TGTGCCAGCAGCCCGAGTGAGCGGGAGGGCCAAAGTGAGCAGTACTTC.

In its sample, this clonotype was seen many times. The V call is TRBV12-3 or TRBV12-4, the J call TRBJ1-6, with a weak D call TRBD1 (6 bases). V was cut by 5 bases and J by 6 bases, with 8 bases left in between. CDR3 length: 13 amino acids. CDR3 sequence (DNA): TGTGCCAGCAGTGGACAGCTTAATTCACCCCTCCACTTT. Amino acids: CASSGQLNSPLHF.

The sample holds one count of this clonotype. The chain recombines TRBV6-5 with TRBJ2-7; 11 nucleotides match TRBD2. The CDR3 is 15 residues long. The V gene end was trimmed by 7 bases and the J gene end by 2 bases; junction bases not matched to a gene: 7. The germline gives CDR1 MNHEY, CDR2 SVGAGI. The CDR3 coding sequence is TGTGCCAGCACCTACTTACTAGCGGGGGCCTACGAGCAGTACTTC. Amino acids: CASTYLLAGAYEQYF.

This clonotype has ten or more counts. V gene TRBV10-3 combines with J gene TRBJ2-1; 7 bases are a match to TRBD2. The V gene's germline CDR1 is ENHRY and CDR2 SYGVKD. V lost 6 bases and J lost 5; bases outside the gene matches: 4. This CDR3 region has 13 residues. CDR3 nucleotide sequence: TGTGCCATCAGATTGGGACTAAACAATGAGCAGTTCTTC. Its translation: CAIRLGLNNEQFF.

This clonotype was recorded at least ten times. The chain joins TRBV6-1 to TRBJ1-1; a possible D gene is TRBD1 (6 bases). V was clipped by 5 bases and J by 3 bases, with 10 bases between them. CDR1 MNHNS and CDR2 SASEGT come from the germline V gene. The CDR3 runs 13 residues. The DNA of the CDR3 is TGTGCCAGCAGTCAGACAGGATACACTGAAGCTTTCTTT. Residues: CASSQTGYTEAFF.

This clonotype was seen only a few times. V gene TRBV7-2 combines with J gene TRBJ2-7; either TRBD1 or TRBD2 may supply D (6 bases each). The assigned J gene may be wrong: the sequence end matches TRBJ2-5 better. The V gene's germline CDR1 is SGHTA and CDR2 FQGNSA. This CDR3 is 13 amino acids long. CDR3 amino acids: CASDGGRVETQYF. DNA of the CDR3: TGTGCCAGCGATGGGGGGCGCGTAGAGACCCAGTACTTC.

This sequence joins TRBV6-2 or TRBV6-3 and TRBJ2-7; perhaps TRBD1 as D (6 bases). The length of the CDR3 is 13 residues. Deletions cut 2 bases from V and 3 bases from J, with 8 bases between. The germline V gene has CDR1 MNHEY and CDR2 SVGEGT. CDR3 bases: TGTGCCAGCAGTTACCGGGACAACTACGAGCAGTACTTC. It codes for CASSYRDNYEQYF.

Only one count was recorded for this clonotype. The genes are TRBV20-1 and TRBJ1-6; the D gene is possibly TRBD1 (5 bases). CDR3 size: 13 residues. Looked up from germline, CDR1 is DFQATT and CDR2 is SNEGSKA (reference sequence). With 5 bases removed from V and 11 bases from J, the gap between germline ends came to 16 bases. The CDR3: CSAPSGGETPLHF. In DNA, the CDR3 is TGCAGTGCTCCTAGCGGGGGGGAAACACCCCTCCACTTT.